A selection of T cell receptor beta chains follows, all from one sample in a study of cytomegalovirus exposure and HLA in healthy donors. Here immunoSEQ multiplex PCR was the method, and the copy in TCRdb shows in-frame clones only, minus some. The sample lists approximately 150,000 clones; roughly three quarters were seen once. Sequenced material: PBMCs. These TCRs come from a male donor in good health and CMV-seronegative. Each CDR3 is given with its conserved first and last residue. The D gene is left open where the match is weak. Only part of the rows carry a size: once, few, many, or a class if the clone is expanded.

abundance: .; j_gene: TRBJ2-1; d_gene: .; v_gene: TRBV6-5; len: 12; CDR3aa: CASSPSANEQFF; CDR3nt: TGTGCCAGCAGCCCAAGCGCAAATGAGCAGTTCTTC
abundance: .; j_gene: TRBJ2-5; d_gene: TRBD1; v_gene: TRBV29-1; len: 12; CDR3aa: CSVNRGEETQYF; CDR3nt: TGCAGCGTGAACAGGGGAGAAGAGACCCAGTACTTC
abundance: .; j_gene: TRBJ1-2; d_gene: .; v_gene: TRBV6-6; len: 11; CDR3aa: CASGLAGGYTF; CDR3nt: TGTGCCAGCGGGTTAGCAGGGGGCTACACCTTC
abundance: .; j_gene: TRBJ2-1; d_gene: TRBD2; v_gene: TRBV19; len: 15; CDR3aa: CASLKSGRGYNEQFF; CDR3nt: TGTGCCAGCCTGAAAAGCGGGAGGGGTTACAATGAGCAGTTCTTC
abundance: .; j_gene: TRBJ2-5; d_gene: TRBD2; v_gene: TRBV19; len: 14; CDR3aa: CASSSGGNRETQYF; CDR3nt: TGTGCCAGTAGTTCGGGGGGGAACAGGGAGACCCAGTACTTC
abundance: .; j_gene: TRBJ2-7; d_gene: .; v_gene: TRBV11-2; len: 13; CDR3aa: CASSLDTSYEQYF; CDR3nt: TGTGCCAGCAGCCTTGACACCAGCTACGAGCAGTACTTC
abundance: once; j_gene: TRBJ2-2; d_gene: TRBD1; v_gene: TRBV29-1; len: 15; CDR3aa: CSAASGTVNTGELFF; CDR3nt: TGCAGCGCCGCCTCCGGGACAGTAAACACCGGGGAGCTGTTTTTT
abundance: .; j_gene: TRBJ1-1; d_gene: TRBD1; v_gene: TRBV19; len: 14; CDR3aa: CASTIQGVDTEAFF; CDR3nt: TGTGCCAGTACCATACAGGGGGTGGACACTGAAGCTTTCTTT
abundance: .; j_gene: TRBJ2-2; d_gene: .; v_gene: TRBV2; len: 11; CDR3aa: CASSYIGELFF; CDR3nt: TGTGCCAGCAGTTATATCGGGGAGCTGTTTTTT
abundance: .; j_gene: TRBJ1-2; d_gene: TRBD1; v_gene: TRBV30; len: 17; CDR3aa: CAPLGQGGKGIDYGYTF; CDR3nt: TGTGCTCCACTAGGCCAGGGGGGAAAAGGGATAGACTATGGCTACACCTTC